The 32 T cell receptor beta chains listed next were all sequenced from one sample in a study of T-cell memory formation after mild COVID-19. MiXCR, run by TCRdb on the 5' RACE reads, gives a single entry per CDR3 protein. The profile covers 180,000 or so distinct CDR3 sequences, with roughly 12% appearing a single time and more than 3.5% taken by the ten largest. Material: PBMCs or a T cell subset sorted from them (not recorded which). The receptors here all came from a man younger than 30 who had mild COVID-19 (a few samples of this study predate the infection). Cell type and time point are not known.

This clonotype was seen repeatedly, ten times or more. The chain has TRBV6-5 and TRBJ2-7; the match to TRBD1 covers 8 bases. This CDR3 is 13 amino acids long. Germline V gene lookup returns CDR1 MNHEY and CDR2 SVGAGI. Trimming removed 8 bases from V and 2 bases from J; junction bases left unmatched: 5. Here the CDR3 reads CASRRTGTYEQYV. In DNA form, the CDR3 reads TGTGCCAGCCGGAGGACAGGGACCTACGAGCAGTACGTC.

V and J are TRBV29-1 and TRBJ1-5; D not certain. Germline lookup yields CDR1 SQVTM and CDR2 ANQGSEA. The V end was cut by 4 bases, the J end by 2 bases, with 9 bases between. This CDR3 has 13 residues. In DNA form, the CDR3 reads TGCAGCGTTGCCTTCTCGCGCAATCAGCCCCAGCATTTT. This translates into CSVAFSRNQPQHF.

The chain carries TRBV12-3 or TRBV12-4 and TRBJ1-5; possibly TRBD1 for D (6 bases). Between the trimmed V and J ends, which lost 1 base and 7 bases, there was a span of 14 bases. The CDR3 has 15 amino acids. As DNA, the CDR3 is TGTGCCAGCAGTTTAGGCAGGGGTACGGGCCAGCCCCAGCATTTT. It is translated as CASSLGRGTGQPQHF.

CDR3 sequence: CASSPNIVGEQFF. CDR3 DNA: TGTGCCAGCAGTCCCAACATCGTGGGCGAGCAGTTCTTC. The chain links TRBV28 to TRBJ2-1, with D uncertain. The CDR3 spans 13 residues. Germline V lookup: CDR1 MDHEN, CDR2 SYDVKM. V was clipped by 5 bases and J by 10 bases, with 15 bases between them.

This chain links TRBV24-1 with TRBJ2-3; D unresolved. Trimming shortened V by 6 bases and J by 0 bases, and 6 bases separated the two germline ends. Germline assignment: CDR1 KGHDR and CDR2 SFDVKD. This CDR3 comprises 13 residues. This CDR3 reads CATSHDSTDTQYF. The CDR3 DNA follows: TGTGCCACCAGTCACGACAGCACAGATACGCAGTATTTT.

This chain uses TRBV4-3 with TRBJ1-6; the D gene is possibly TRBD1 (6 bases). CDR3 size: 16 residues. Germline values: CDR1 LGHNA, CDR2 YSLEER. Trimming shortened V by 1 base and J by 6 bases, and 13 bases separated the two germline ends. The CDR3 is CASSQGVQGLNSPLHF. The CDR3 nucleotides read TGCGCCAGCAGCCAAGGGGTGCAGGGGCTTAATTCACCCCTCCACTTT.

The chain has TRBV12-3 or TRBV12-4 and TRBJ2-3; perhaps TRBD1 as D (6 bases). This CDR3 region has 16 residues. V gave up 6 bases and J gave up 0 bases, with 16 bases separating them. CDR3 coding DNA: TGTGCCAGCAGCACCGGGACAACTAGAAGCACAGATACGCAGTATTTT. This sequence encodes CASSTGTTRSTDTQYF.

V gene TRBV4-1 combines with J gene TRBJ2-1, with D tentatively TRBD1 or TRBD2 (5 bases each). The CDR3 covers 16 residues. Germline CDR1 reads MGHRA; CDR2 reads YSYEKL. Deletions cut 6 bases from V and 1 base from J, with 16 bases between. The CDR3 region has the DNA TGCGCCAGCAGTAAAGGAACGGGGCGATCCTACAATGAGCAGTTCTTC. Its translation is CASSKGTGRSYNEQFF.

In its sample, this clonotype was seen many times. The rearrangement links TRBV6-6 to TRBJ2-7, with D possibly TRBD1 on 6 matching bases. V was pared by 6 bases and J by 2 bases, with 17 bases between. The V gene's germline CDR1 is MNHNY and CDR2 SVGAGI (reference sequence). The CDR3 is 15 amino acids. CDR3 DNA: TGTGCCAGCAGGGGGGCGGGCGGGCCCACCTACGAGCAGTACTTC. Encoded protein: CASRGAGGPTYEQYF.

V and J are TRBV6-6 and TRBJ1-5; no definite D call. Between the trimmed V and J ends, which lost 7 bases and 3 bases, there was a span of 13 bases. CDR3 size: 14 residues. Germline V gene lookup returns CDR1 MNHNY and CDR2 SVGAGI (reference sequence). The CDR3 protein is CASTGSGVNQPQHF. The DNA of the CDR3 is TGTGCCAGCACCGGTAGTGGGGTCAATCAGCCCCAGCATTTT.

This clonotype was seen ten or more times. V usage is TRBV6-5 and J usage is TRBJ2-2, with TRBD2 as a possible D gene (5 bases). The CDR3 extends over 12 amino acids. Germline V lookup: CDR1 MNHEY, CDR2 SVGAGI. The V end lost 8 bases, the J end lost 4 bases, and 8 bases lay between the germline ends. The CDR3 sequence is CASHGVTGELFF. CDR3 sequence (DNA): TGTGCCAGCCACGGGGTCACCGGGGAGCTGTTTTTT.

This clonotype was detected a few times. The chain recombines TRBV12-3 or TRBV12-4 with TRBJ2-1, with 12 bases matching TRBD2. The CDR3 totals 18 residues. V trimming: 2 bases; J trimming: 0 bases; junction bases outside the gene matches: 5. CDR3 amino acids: CASSLRTSGVSSYNEQFF. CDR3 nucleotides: TGTGCCAGCAGTTTAAGGACTAGCGGGGTGAGCTCCTACAATGAGCAGTTCTTC.

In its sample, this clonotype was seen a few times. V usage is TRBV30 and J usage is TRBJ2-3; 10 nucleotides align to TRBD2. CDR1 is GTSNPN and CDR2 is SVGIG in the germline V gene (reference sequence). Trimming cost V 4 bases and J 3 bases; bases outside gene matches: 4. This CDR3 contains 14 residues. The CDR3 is CAWKRGGTTDTQYF. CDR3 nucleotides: TGTGCCTGGAAGCGGGGGGGCACGACAGATACGCAGTATTTT.

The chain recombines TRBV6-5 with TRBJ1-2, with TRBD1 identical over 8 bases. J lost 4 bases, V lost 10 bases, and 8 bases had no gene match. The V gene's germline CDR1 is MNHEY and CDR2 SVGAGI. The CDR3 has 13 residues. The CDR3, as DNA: TGTGCCACCCAAAGTGGGACAGGCTATGGCTACACCTTC. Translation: CATQSGTGYGYTF.

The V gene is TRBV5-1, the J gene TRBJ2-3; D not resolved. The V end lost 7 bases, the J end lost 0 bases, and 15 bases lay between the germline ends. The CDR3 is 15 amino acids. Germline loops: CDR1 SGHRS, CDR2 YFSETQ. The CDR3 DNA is TGCGCCAGCGGGTCTTTTGCGGAGAGCACAGATACGCAGTATTTT. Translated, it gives CASGSFAESTDTQYF.

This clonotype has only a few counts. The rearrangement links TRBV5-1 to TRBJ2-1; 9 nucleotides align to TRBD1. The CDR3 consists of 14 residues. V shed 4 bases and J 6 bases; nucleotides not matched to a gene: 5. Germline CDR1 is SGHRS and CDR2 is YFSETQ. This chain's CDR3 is CASSGLDRGNEQFF. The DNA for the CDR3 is TGCGCCAGCAGCGGTTTGGACAGGGGCAATGAGCAGTTCTTC.

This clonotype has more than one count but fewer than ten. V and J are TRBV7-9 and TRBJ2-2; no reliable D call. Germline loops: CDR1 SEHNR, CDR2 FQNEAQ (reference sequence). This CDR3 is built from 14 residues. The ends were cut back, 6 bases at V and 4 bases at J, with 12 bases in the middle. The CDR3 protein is CASRSRDITGELFF. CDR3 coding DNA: TGTGCCAGCAGATCAAGAGACATCACCGGGGAGCTGTTTTTT.

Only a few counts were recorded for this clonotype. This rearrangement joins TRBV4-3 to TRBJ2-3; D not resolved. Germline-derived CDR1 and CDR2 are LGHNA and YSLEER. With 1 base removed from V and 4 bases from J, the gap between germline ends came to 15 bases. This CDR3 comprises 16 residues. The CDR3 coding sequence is TGCGCCAGCAGCCAAGGGATACCCTTTGGCGCAGATACGCAGTATTTT. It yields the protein CASSQGIPFGADTQYF.

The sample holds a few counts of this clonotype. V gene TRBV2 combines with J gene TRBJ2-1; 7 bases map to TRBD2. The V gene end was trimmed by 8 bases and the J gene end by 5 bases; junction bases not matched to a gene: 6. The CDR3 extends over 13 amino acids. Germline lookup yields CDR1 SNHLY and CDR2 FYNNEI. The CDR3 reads CASQRGVDNEQFF. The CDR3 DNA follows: TGTGCCAGCCAACGGGGGGTCGACAATGAGCAGTTCTTC.

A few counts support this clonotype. The CDR3 DNA follows: TGTGCCAGCACTACCTCCGGGACAGGGGGTGTTCAGCCCCAGCATTTT. Amino acid sequence: CASTTSGTGGVQPQHF. V and J are TRBV28 and TRBJ1-5; 11 bases agree with TRBD1. Looked up from germline, CDR1 is MDHEN and CDR2 is SYDVKM. V lost 7 bases to trimming and J lost 6 bases; unmatched junction nucleotides: 11. CDR3 length equals 16 residues.

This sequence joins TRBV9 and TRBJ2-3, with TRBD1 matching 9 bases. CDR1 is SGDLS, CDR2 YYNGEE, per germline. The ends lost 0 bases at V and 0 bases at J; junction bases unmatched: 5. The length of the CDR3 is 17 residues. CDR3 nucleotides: TGTGCCAGCAGCGTAGAAGGACAGGGGCCTAGCACAGATACGCAGTATTTT. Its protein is CASSVEGQGPSTDTQYF.

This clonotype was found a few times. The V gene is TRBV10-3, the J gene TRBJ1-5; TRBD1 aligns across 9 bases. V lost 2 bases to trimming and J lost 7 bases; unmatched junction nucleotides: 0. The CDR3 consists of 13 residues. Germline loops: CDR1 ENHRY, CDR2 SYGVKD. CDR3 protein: CAISETGGQPQHF. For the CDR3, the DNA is TGTGCCATCAGTGAGACAGGGGGCCAGCCCCAGCATTTT.

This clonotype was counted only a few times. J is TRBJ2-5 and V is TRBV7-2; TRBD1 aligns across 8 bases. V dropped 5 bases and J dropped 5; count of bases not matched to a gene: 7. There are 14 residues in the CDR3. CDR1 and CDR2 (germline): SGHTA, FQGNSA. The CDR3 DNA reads TGTGCCAGCAGCGCGGACAGGGCGTACGAGACCCAGTACTTC. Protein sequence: CASSADRAYETQYF.

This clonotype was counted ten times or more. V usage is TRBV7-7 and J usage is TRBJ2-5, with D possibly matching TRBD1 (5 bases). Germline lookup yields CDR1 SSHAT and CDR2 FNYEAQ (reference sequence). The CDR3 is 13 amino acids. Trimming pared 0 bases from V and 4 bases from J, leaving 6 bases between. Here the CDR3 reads CASSLAGAETQYF. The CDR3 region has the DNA TGTGCCAGCAGCTTAGCAGGGGCAGAGACCCAGTACTTC.

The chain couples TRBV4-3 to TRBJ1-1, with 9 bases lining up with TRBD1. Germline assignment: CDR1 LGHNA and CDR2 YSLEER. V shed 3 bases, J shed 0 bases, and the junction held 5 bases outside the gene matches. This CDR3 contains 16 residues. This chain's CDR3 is CASSHRTGDMNTEAFF. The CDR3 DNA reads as TGCGCCAGCAGCCATAGGACAGGGGACATGAACACTGAAGCTTTCTTT.

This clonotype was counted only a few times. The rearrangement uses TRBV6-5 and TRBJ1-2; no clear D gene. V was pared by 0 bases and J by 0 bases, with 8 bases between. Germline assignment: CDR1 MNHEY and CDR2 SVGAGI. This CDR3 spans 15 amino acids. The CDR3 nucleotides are TGTGCCAGCAGTTACTCGGGGTTAGCTAACTATGGCTACACCTTC. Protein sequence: CASSYSGLANYGYTF.

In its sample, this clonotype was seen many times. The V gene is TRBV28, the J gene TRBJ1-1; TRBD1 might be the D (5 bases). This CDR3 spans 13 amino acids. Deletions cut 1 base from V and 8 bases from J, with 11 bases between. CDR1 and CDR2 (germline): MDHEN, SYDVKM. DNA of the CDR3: TGTGCCAGCAGTTTATCCCGCGGGGGGGAAGCTTTCTTT. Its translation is CASSLSRGGEAFF.

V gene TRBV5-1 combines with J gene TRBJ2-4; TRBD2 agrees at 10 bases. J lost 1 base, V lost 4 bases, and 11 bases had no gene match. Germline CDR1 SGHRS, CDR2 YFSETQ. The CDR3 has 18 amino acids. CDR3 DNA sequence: TGCGCCAGCAGCCCCGGACGAGCGGGGGGGCCGGCCAAAAACATTCAGTACTTC. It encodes CASSPGRAGGPAKNIQYF.

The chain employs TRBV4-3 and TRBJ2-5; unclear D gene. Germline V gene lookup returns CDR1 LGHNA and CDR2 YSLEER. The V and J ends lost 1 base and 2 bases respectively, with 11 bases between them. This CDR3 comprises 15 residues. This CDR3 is CASSQAATRQETQYF. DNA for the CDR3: TGCGCCAGCAGCCAAGCGGCCACCCGTCAAGAGACCCAGTACTTC.

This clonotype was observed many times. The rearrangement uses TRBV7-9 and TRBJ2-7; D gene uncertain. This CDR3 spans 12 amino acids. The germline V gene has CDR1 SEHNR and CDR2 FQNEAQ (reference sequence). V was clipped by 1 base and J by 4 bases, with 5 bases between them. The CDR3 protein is CASSLGTYEQYF. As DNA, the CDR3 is TGTGCCAGCAGCTTAGGTACTTACGAGCAGTACTTC.

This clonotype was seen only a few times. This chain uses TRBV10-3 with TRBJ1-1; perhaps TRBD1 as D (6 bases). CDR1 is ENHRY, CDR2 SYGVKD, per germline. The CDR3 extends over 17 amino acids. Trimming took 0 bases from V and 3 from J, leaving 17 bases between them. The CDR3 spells CAISESITGSGDTEAFF. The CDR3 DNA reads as TGTGCCATCAGTGAGTCGATTACAGGGAGCGGGGACACTGAAGCTTTCTTT.

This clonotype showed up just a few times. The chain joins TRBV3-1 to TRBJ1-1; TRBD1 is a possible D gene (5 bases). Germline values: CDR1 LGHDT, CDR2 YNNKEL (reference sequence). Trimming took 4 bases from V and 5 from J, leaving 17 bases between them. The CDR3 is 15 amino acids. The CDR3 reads CASSRAGGGRTEAFF. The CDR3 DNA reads TGTGCCAGCAGCCGCGCCGGGGGGGGTCGGACTGAAGCTTTCTTT.